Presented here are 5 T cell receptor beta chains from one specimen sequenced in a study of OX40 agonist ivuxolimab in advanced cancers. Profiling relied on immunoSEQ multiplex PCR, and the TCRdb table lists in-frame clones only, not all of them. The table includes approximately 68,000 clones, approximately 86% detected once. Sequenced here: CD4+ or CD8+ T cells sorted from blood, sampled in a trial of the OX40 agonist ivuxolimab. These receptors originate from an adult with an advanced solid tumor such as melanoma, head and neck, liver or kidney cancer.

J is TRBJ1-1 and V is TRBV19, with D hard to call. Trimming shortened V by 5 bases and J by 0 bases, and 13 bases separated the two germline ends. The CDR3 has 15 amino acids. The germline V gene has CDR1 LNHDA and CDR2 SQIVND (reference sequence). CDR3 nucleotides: TGTGCCAGTAGTCCCTTACAGACCATGAACACTGAAGCTTTCTTT. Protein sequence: CASSPLQTMNTEAFF.

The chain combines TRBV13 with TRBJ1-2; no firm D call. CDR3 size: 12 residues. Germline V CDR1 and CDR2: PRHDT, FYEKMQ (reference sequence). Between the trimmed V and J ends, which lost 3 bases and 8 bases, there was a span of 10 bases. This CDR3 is CASSFGEIGYTF. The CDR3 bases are TGTGCCAGCAGCTTTGGCGAGATCGGCTACACCTTC.

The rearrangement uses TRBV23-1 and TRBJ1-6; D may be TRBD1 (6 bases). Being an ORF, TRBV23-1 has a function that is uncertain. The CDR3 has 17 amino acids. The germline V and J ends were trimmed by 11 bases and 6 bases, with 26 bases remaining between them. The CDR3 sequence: CAGPRGAKALSNSPLHF. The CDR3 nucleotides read TGCGCCGGACCGAGGGGGGCAAAGGCATTGTCTAATTCACCCCTCCACTTT.

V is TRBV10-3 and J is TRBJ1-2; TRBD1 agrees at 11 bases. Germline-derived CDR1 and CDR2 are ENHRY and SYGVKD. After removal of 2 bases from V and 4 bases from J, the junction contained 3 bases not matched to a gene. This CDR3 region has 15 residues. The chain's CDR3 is CAISEVGTGGYGYTF. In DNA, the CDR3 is TGTGCCATCAGTGAGGTGGGGACAGGGGGCTATGGCTACACCTTC.

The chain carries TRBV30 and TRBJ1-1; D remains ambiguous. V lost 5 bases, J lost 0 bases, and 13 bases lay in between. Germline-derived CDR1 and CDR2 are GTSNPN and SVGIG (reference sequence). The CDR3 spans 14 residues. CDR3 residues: CAWSRPGMNTEAFF. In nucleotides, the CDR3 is TGTGCCTGGTCCAGACCGGGAATGAACACTGAAGCTTTCTTT.